This T cell receptor beta chain was documented in a study of blood T cell repertoires in COVID-19 (dated by TCRdb to the early 2020s). About the investigation overall: Samples from collaborators originated in the United States, Italy and Spain and spanned both the acute and convalescent phases of COVID-19. The prospective study material was composed of cDNA or gDNA derived from T cells, B-cell-depleted T cells, or PBMCs. Where available, HLA class I and class II types were taken from metadata supplied by the sample provider and were not determined by assay-based typing. A de-identified subject ID, COVID-19 status, age in years and sex were almost always included in the sample metadata. The samples were drawn from two sources: the first 160 participants of the ongoing ImmuneRACE study, and over 1,000 subjects contributed by 6 global collaborators. The repertoires were released in a freely available public database meant as a resource for research on the immune response to SARS-CoV-2. The dataset comprised deeply sampled blood TCRbeta repertoires from subjects exposed to, actively infected with, or recovered from COVID-19.

Collaborating institutions collected whole blood in K2EDTA tubes following their own protocols. Collaborator samples were shipped for TCRbeta analysis as frozen whole blood, isolated PBMCs, or DNA extracted from either sample type. Via the germline V gene, CDR1 is SGHAT and CDR2 FQNNGV. V is pared back by 8 bases and J by 6 bases, with 13 bases lying between the germline termini. The CDR3 measures 12 amino acids from cysteine to phenylalanine. The retained sequence is limited to the CDR3, 36 bases, with the frame set at the first base. The immunoSEQ Assay, a bias-controlled multiplex PCR, was used to amplify TCRbeta CDR3 regions from genomic DNA. Per the original workflow: Nucleated cell counts per sample were estimated from amplification of reference gene primers within the assay. Sequence reads were collapsed and filtered to measure the absolute abundance of every unique TCRbeta CDR3 rearrangement. For each sample, productive Simpson clonality was calculated as the square root of Simpson's diversity index across productive rearrangements. As stored in TCRdb, this immuneACCESS dataset retains in-frame rearrangements with V and J assigned. A fraction of the clones does not appear; measured against another copy, unresolved V genes explain less than half of the discrepancy, and the remainder lacks a known reason. V and J calls and clone size follow that table, whereas D and trimming were derived from the DNA. This sample holds around 170,000 clones; roughly 77% were observed only once. Of the sample, around 6.3% is held by the ten largest clones.

Summary of the overall study and its limitations: How much clinical and demographic metadata was included differed by source and by participant, and the metadata was provided uncurated.

A single count supports this clone. Its antigen has not been determined. Per-nucleotide qualities are absent, and no much larger clonotype sits a single base away. Input material: peripheral blood. The sequence joins TRBV11-2 to TRBJ1-1; the best D guess is TRBD1, with 5 bases matching. This clonotype originated in a man in his sixties or seventies with active or convalescent COVID-19. The sequenced DNA: TGTGCCAGCTGCGAACAGGTGTCTGAAGCTTTCTTT. This gives the protein CASCEQVSEAFF.